This TCR beta chain emerged from a study of Tregs in tolerant kidney transplant recipients. General observations from the study: Findings come from small patient numbers and require larger validation. Biological reproducibility was not directly addressed, but technical replication error appeared minimal.

V shed 5 bases and J 9 bases; nucleotides not matched to a gene: 7. This CDR3 region has 13 residues. Germline assignment: CDR1 SGHTA and CDR2 FQGNSA. Unstimulated Tregs (CD4+CD25+CD127-) and CD4+CD25- non-Tregs were sorted from PBMCs. Assay used: immunoSEQ multiplex PCR; TCRdb lists only in-frame clones, some missing. This repertoire includes roughly 48,000 clones. Concerning this clone itself: Antigen unknown. From the germline J gene comes the end of the CDR3, since the read stops 3 residues before it.

The source of this sequence is a human donor who received a combined kidney and bone marrow transplant. The rearrangement links TRBV7-2 to TRBJ2-1; 7 nucleotides match TRBD2. The specimen comprised CD4+ T cells from blood, sampled before the transplant. CDR3 sequence: CASSLGGSTEQFF. The CDR3 DNA, read in part, is TGTGCCAGCAGCCTCGGGGGGAGCACTGAG. The whole variable domain, remainder taken from reference TRBV7-2 and TRBJ2-1, is GAGVSQSPSNKVTEKGKDVELRCDPISGHTALYWYRQSLGQGLEFLIYFQGNSAPDKSGLPSDRFSAERTGGSVSTLTIQRTQQEDSAVYLCASSLGGSTEQFFGPGTRLTVL.